Listed below are T cell receptor beta chains from one sample, sequenced in a study of cytomegalovirus exposure and HLA in healthy donors. Measured with immunoSEQ multiplex PCR; TCRdb has only the in-frame clones, and not every one. The table includes fewer than 250,000 clones, approximately 82% detected once. Sequenced sample: PBMCs. These receptors all come from a man aged 35-49 years in good health and CMV-seropositive. Each CDR3 is given with its conserved first and last residue. D genes are given only for firm matches. Not every row has a clone size; where given, it reads once, few, many or a size class.

V gene	clone size	J gene	D gene	CDR3 DNA	CDR3 protein
TRBV1	NA	TRBJ1-5	NA	TGCACCAGCAGCTTCGGCAATCAGCCCCAGCATTTT	CTSSFGNQPQHF
TRBV29-1	NA	TRBJ1-1	NA	TGCAGCGTTGCGTCAGGGGTTATGAACACTGAAGCTTTCTTT	CSVASGVMNTEAFF
TRBV6-5	NA	TRBJ2-1	TRBD1	TGTGCCAGCAGAGGGGGACAGGGCCTTAATGAGCAGTTCTTC	CASRGGQGLNEQFF
TRBV11-2	NA	TRBJ2-7	TRBD2	TGTGCCAGCAGCTCCCTAGCGGGATCCGGGACTTTC	CASSSLAGSGTF
TRBV4-3	NA	TRBJ2-7	NA	TGCGCCAGCAGCCAATTGGCTAGCTCCTACGAGCAGTACTTC	CASSQLASSYEQYF
TRBV5-5	NA	TRBJ2-6	NA	TGTGCCAGCAGCTTGGCTGGGGCCAACGGCCTGACTTTC	CASSLAGANGLTF
TRBV5-4	NA	TRBJ2-5	TRBD1	TGTGCCAGCAGCTCTGGACAGGGGGTGGGGGAGACCCAGTACTTC	CASSSGQGVGETQYF
TRBV2	NA	TRBJ1-5	NA	TGTGCCAGCAGTGCCGACAGAAATAAGCCCCAGCATTTT	CASSADRNKPQHF
TRBV29-1	NA	TRBJ2-7	TRBD2	TGCAGCGCCGGGGGCGGGGGGCTCTACGAGCAGTACTTC	CSAGGGGLYEQYF
TRBV14	NA	TRBJ2-1	NA	TGTGCCAGCAGCCACAACAATGAGCAGTTCTTC	CASSHNNEQFF
TRBV7-9	NA	TRBJ2-3	TRBD2	TGTGCCAGCAGCCCCGGGACTAGCGCAGATACGCAGTATTTT	CASSPGTSADTQYF
TRBV7-9	NA	TRBJ1-2	NA	TGTGCCAGCAGCTTAGTGGAGGCACATGGCTACACCTTC	CASSLVEAHGYTF
TRBV2	NA	TRBJ2-2	NA	TGTGCCAGCAGTGAAGTTGGGGGACAGAACACCGGGGAGCTGTTTTTT	CASSEVGGQNTGELFF
TRBV11-2	NA	TRBJ2-7	NA	TGTGCCAGCAGCTTAGGACGAGGGTCCGAGCAGTACTTC	CASSLGRGSEQYF
TRBV6-1	NA	TRBJ2-7	TRBD1	TGTGCCAGCAGTGAGCGGACAGGTTGGTTCTACGAGCAGTACTTC	CASSERTGWFYEQYF
TRBV2	NA	TRBJ2-4	TRBD2	TGTGCCAGCAGTGAAGCGAGACTAGCGGGAGATCTCAGTCAGTACTTC	CASSEARLAGDLSQYF
TRBV30	NA	TRBJ2-3	NA	TGTGCCTGGAGCGAGGCGGAGAATACGCAGTATTTT	CAWSEAENTQYF
TRBV5-4	NA	TRBJ2-3	NA	TGTGCCAGCAGCTCGACAACTAGATTTGATACGCAGTATTTT	CASSSTTRFDTQYF
TRBV6-1	NA	TRBJ2-7	TRBD2	TGTGCCAGCAAGGCGGGAGGATCCTACGAGCAGTACTTC	CASKAGGSYEQYF
TRBV30	NA	TRBJ2-7	TRBD1	TGTGCCTGGACCGCTACAGGGGGCTCGGGACAGTACTTC	CAWTATGGSGQYF
TRBV7-8	NA	TRBJ2-7	TRBD1	TGTGCCAGCAGCCTTCGGACAGGTTGGAGCGAGCAGTACTTC	CASSLRTGWSEQYF
TRBV30	NA	TRBJ2-1	TRBD2	TGTGCCTGGAGTTCGGGACTAGAGGGTGAGCAGTTCTTC	CAWSSGLEGEQFF
TRBV28	NA	TRBJ1-5	TRBD1	TGTGCCAGCAGTTCGTACCAGACAGGGGTGAATCAGCCCCAGCATTTT	CASSSYQTGVNQPQHF
TRBV29-1	NA	TRBJ1-2	NA	TGCAGCGTTGAAGATCGTGGAGGGAGTCACTATGGCTACACCTTC	CSVEDRGGSHYGYTF
TRBV29-1	NA	TRBJ2-5	NA	TGCAGCGTTGAAGGAGCGGTGGGCAGGGAGACCCAGTACTTC	CSVEGAVGRETQYF
TRBV5-6	NA	TRBJ2-2	NA	TGTGCCAGCAGCTGGAGAGCGACCGCCGGGGAGCTGTTTTTT	CASSWRATAGELFF
TRBV5-4	NA	TRBJ2-2	TRBD1	TGTGCCAGCAGCTGGGACAGGGGTTATACCGGGGAGCTGTTTTTT	CASSWDRGYTGELFF
TRBV27	NA	TRBJ1-1	TRBD1	TGTGCCAGCAGTTTAGGGACAGGGGCAATGAATACTGAAGCTTTCTTT	CASSLGTGAMNTEAFF
TRBV28	NA	TRBJ2-7	TRBD1	TGTGCCAGCACTAGGGGGCTCCGTAGCTCCGAGCAGTACTTC	CASTRGLRSSEQYF
TRBV25-1	once	TRBJ1-1	NA	TGTGCCAGCAGTGAATTGGACGGGGGTCCCACTGAAGCTTTCTTT	CASSELDGGPTEAFF
TRBV12-5	few	TRBJ2-3	NA	TGTGCTAGTGGTTTCGGGAGCACAGATACGCAGTATTTT	CASGFGSTDTQYF
TRBV5-4	NA	TRBJ1-1	NA	TGTGCCAGCAGCCCACAGGGTATGTCTGAAGCTTTCTTT	CASSPQGMSEAFF
TRBV11-2	once	TRBJ1-1	NA	TGTGCCAGCAGCTTAGGGGGGGGGAACACTGAAGCTTTCTTT	CASSLGGGNTEAFF
TRBV13	NA	TRBJ2-1	TRBD1	TGTGCCAGCAGCCTCCGGGACAGGGGCACGTTCTCCTACAATGAGCAGTTCTTC	CASSLRDRGTFSYNEQFF
TRBV11-2	NA	TRBJ2-1	NA	TGTGCCAGCAGCTTAGCAGGTCCTAGCCCGGAGCAGTTCTTC	CASSLAGPSPEQFF
TRBV5-1	NA	TRBJ1-1	NA	TGCGCCAGCAGCTTCAAGGCTAGAGGGGGCACTGAAGCTTTCTTT	CASSFKARGGTEAFF
TRBV4-1	once	TRBJ1-2	TRBD1	TGCGCCAGCAGCCAAGATGGGACAGGGGGTTTCTATGGCTACACCTTC	CASSQDGTGGFYGYTF
TRBV6-4	once	TRBJ2-3	NA	TGTGCCAGCAGTCCCAAGGGGGGCACAGATACGCAGTATTTT	CASSPKGGTDTQYF
TRBV5-1	NA	TRBJ1-1	NA	TGCGCCAGCAGCTTGGCCTTCGGGACTGAAGCTTTCTTT	CASSLAFGTEAFF
TRBV9	NA	TRBJ2-7	TRBD2	TGTGCCAGCAGCGTAGGCGGGAGGGCTTCAGAGCAGTACTTC	CASSVGGRASEQYF
TRBV27	NA	TRBJ2-7	TRBD1	TGTGCCAGCAGTTTAACAGGGGGCTCCTACGAGCAGTACTTC	CASSLTGGSYEQYF
TRBV4-3	NA	TRBJ1-2	TRBD1	TGCGCCAGCAGCTCTCGACAGGGGGGCGCAAGCTATGGCTACACCTTC	CASSSRQGGASYGYTF
TRBV5-1	once	TRBJ2-1	TRBD2	TGCGCCAGCAGCGGGCGACTAGCGGGGGGCGATGAGCAGTTCTTC	CASSGRLAGGDEQFF
TRBV5-1	NA	TRBJ2-3	NA	TGCGCCAGCAGCATAAGCGGGTTTGCCACAGATACGCAGTATTTT	CASSISGFATDTQYF
TRBV2	NA	TRBJ2-3	NA	TGTGCCAGCAGGTATAGCGAAACGCAGTATTTT	CASRYSETQYF
TRBV4-1	NA	TRBJ1-4	TRBD1	TGCGCCAGCAGCCAAGATGATTTGGGGGTGACAGGGGGCAATGAAAAACTGTTTTTT	CASSQDDLGVTGGNEKLFF
TRBV6-1	NA	TRBJ1-3	NA	TGTGCCAGCGAGGAGGGGACTGGAAACACCATATATTTT	CASEEGTGNTIYF
TRBV6-4	once	TRBJ2-3	NA	TGTGCCAGCAGTGACGGCAGCGCTAGCGCAGATACGCAGTATTTT	CASSDGSASADTQYF
TRBV2	NA	TRBJ2-7	NA	TGTGCCAGCAGTGAGGACACCTTAAGGGAGCAGTACTTC	CASSEDTLREQYF